This entry describes one T cell receptor (beta chain). The CDR3 is made up of 15 amino acids. After removal of 3 bases from V and 5 bases from J, the junction contained 10 bases not matched to a gene. The germline gives CDR1 SQVTM, CDR2 ANQGSEA. The data were taken from a study of Graves' ophthalmopathy and Graves' hyperthyroidism. Orbital computed tomography and thyroid ultrasound, along with TRAb, serum thyroxine and clinical symptoms, underpinned diagnosis. Beta-chain TCR CDR3 regions were amplified from RNA transcripts. In the first round, RT-PCR was carried out with HTBI primers, and a multiplex PCR formed the second round. TCRdb analysed the multiplex PCR reads with MiXCR anew, one entry per CDR3 protein. The sample lists approximately 540,000 distinct CDR3 sequences; 35% to 45% were seen once.

The source of this sequence is an adult man with Graves' hyperthyroidism. The material sequenced was peripheral blood or thyroid tissue (not recorded which). This chain connects TRBV29-1 to TRBJ1-1, with 9 bases lining up with TRBD1. The CDR3 is CSVDRWDRDGTEAFF. The CDR3 bases are TGCAGCGTTGACAGGTGGGACAGGGACGGAACTGAAGCTTTCTTT. The entire variable domain, with the rest obtained from reference TRBV29-1 and TRBJ1-1, is as follows: SAVISQKPSRDICQRGTSLTIQCQVDSQVTMMFWYRQQPGQSLTLIATANQGSEATYESGFVIDKFPISRPNLTFSTLTVSNMSPEDSSIYLCSVDRWDRDGTEAFFGQGTRLTVV.